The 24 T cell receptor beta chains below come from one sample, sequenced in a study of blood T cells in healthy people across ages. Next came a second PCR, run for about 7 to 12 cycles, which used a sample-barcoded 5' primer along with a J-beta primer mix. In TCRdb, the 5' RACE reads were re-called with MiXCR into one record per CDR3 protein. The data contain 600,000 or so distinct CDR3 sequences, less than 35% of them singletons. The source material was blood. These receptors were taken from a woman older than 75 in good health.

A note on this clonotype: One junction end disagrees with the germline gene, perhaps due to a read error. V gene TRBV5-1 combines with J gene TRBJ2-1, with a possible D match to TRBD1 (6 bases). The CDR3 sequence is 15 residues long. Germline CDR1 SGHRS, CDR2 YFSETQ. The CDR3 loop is CASSSGTSARNERFF. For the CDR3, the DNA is TGCGCCAGCAGTTCCGGGACATCGGCCCGCAATGAGCGGTTCTTC.

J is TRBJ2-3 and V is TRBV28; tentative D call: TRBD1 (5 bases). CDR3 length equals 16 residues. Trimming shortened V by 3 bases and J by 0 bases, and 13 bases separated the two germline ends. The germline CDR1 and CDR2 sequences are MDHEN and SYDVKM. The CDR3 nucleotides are TGTGCCAGCAGTTTTTCAGGGTTCGGTAGCACAGATACGCAGTATTTT. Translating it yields CASSFSGFGSTDTQYF.

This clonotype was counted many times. DNA for the CDR3: TGTGCCAGCAGCTCGGGGCCTAGCGGGATCGCCCAAGAGACCCAGTACTTC. The encoded protein is CASSSGPSGIAQETQYF. This chain connects TRBV7-9 to TRBJ2-5; TRBD2 matches 9 bases. Trimming took 4 bases from V and 1 from J; bases not matched to a gene: 10. CDR3 length: 17 residues. Germline lookup yields CDR1 SEHNR and CDR2 FQNEAQ (reference sequence). The full variable domain, completed using reference TRBV7-9 and TRBJ2-5, is DTGVSQNPRHKITKRGQNVTFRCDPISEHNRLYWYRQTLGQGPEFLTYFQNEAQLEKSRLLSDRFSAERPKGSFSTLEIQRTEQGDSAMYLCASSSGPSGIAQETQYFGPGTRLLVL.

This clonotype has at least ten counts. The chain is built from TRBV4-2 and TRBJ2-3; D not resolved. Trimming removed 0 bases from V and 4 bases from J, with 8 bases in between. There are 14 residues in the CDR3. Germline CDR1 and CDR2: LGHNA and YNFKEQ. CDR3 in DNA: TGTGCCAGCAGCCAAGATCGAGCATCAGATACGCAGTATTTT. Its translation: CASSQDRASDTQYF.

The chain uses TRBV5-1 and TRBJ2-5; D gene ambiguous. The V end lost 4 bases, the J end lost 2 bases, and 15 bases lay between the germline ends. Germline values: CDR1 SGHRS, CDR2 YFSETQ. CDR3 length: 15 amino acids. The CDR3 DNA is TGCGCCAGCAGCCCCAGGCACAGACTTCAAGAGACCCAGTACTTC. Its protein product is CASSPRHRLQETQYF.

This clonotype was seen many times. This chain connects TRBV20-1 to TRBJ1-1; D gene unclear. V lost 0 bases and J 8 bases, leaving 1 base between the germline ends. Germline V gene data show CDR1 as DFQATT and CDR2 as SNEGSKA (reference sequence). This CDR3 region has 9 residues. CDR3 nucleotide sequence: TGCAGTGCTAGAGAAGAAGCTTTCTTT. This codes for CSAREEAFF.

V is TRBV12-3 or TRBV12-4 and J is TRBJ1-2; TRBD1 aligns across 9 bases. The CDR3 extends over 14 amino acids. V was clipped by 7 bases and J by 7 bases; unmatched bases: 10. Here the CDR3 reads CASNPTGGGGGYTF. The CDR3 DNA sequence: TGTGCCAGCAACCCGACAGGGGGGGGAGGTGGCTACACCTTC.

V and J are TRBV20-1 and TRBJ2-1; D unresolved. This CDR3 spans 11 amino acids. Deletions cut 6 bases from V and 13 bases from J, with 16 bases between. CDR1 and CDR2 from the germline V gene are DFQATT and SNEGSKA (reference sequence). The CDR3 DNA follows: TGCAGTGCCCCCCGTTCGGCCTACCAGTTCTTC. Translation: CSAPRSAYQFF.

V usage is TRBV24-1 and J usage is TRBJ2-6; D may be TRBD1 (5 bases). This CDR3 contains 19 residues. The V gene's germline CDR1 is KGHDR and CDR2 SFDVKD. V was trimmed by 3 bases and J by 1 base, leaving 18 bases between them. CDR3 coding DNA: TGTGCCACCAGTGATGTTAAAGGGGCCCCGTTTTCTGGGGCCAACGTCCTGACTTTC. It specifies CATSDVKGAPFSGANVLTF.

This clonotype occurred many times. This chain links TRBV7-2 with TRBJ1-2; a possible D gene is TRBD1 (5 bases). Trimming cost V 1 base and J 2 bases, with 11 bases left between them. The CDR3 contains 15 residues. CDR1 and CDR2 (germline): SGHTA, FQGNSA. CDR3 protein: CASSLGQGWNYGYTF. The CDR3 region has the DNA TGTGCCAGCAGCTTAGGGCAGGGCTGGAACTATGGCTACACCTTC.

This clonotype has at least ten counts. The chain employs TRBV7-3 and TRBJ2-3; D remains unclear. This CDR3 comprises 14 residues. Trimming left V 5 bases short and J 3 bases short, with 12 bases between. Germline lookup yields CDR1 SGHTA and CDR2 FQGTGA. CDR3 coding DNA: TGTGCCAGCAGCCAGGCCGGTCAGACAGATACGCAGTATTTT. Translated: CASSQAGQTDTQYF.

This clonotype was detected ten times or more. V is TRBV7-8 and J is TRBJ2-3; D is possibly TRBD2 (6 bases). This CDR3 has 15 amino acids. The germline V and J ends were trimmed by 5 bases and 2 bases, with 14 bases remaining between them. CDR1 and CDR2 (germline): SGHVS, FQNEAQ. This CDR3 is CASSRAGGITDTQYF. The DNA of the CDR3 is TGTGCCAGCAGCCGCGCCGGCGGGATCACAGATACGCAGTATTTT. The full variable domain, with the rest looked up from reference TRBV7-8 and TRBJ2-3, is GAGVSQSPRYKVAKRGQDVALRCDPISGHVSLFWYQQALGQGPEFLTYFQNEAQLDKSGLPSDRFFAERPEGSVSTLKIQRTQQEDSAVYLCASSRAGGITDTQYFGPGTRLTVL.

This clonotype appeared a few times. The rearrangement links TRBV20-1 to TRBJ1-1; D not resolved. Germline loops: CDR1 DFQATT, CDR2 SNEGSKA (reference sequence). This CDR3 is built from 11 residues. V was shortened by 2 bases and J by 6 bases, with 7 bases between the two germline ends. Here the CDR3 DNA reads TGCAGTGCTAGACGTGGGCCTGAAGCTTTCTTT. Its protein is CSARRGPEAFF.

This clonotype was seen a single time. The CDR3 nucleotides are TGTGCCAGCAGCTACGATGGGACGTGGGACACTGAAGCTTTCTTT. Translating gives CASSYDGTWDTEAFF. V usage is TRBV7-9 and J usage is TRBJ1-1, with D perhaps matching TRBD1 (5 bases). CDR1 and CDR2 from the germline V gene are SEHNR and FQNEAQ (reference sequence). The germline V and J ends were trimmed by 4 bases and 3 bases, with 15 bases remaining between them. The CDR3 totals 15 residues.

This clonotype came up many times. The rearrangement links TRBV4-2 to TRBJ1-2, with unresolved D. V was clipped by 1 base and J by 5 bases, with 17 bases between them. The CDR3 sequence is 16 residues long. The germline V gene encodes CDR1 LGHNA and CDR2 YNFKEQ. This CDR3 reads CASSQGPWEGFYGYTF. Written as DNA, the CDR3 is TGTGCCAGCAGCCAAGGGCCCTGGGAAGGCTTTTATGGCTACACCTTC.

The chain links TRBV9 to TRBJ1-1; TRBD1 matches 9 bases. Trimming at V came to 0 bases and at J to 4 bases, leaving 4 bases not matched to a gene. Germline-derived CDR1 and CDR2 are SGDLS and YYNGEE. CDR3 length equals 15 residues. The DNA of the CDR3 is TGTGCCAGCAGCGTAGTTGGGACAGGGACCACTGAAGCTTTCTTT. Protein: CASSVVGTGTTEAFF.

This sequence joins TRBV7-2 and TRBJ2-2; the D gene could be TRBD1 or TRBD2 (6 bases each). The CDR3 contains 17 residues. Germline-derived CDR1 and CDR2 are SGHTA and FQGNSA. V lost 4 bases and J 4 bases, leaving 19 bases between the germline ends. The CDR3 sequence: CASSSTLGGWGTGELFF. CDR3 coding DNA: TGTGCCAGCAGCTCAACCCTAGGGGGGTGGGGCACCGGGGAGCTGTTTTTT.

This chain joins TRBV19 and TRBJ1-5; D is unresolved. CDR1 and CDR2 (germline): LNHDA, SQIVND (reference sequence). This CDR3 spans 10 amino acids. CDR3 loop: CRFSNQPQHF. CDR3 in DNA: TGTAGGTTTAGCAATCAGCCCCAGCATTTT.

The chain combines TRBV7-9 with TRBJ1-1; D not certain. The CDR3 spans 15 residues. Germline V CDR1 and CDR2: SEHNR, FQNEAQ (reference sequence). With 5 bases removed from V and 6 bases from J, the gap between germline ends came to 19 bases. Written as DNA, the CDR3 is TGTGCCAGCAGCAGTTTCGACACCCTTGGCGCTGAAGCTTTCTTT. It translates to CASSSFDTLGAEAFF.

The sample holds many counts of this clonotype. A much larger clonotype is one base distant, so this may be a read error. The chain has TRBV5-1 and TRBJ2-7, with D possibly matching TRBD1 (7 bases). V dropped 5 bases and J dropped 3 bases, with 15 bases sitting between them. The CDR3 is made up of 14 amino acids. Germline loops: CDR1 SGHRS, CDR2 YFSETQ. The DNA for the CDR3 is TGCGCCAGCAGATGGGGGGACAGCAACTACGAGCAGTACTTC. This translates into CASRWGDSNYEQYF.

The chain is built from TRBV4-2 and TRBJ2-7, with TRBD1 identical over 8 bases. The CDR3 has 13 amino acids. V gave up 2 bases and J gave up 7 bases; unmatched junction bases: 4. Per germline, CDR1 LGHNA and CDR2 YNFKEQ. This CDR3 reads CASSQQGASEQYF. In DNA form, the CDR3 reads TGTGCCAGCAGCCAACAGGGGGCGAGTGAGCAGTACTTC.

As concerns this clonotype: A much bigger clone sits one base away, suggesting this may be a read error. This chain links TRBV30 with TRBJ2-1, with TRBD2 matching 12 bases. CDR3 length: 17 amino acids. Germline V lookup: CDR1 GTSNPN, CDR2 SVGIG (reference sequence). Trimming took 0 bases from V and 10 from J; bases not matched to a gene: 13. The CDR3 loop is CAWSVQEGGTSGFEQFF. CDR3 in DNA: TGTGCCTGGAGTGTACAGGAGGGTGGGACTAGCGGGTTCGAGCAGTTCTTC.

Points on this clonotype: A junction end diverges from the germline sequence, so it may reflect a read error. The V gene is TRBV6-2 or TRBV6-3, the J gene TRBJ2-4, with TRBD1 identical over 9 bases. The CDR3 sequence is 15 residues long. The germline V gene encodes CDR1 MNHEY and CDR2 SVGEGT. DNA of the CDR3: TGTGCCGGCAGTCAGGACAGGGGAGCCAAAAACATTCAGTACTTC. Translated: CAGSQDRGAKNIQYF.

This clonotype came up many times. The CDR3 here is CATSREPTGQEQYF. The CDR3 nucleotides are TGTGCCACCAGCAGAGAACCGACAGGCCAAGAGCAGTACTTC. This chain links TRBV15 with TRBJ2-7, with a possible D match to TRBD1 (6 bases). Trimming removed 0 bases from V and 7 bases from J, with 13 bases in between. Germline values: CDR1 LNHNV, CDR2 YYDKDF (reference sequence). This CDR3 is 14 amino acids long.